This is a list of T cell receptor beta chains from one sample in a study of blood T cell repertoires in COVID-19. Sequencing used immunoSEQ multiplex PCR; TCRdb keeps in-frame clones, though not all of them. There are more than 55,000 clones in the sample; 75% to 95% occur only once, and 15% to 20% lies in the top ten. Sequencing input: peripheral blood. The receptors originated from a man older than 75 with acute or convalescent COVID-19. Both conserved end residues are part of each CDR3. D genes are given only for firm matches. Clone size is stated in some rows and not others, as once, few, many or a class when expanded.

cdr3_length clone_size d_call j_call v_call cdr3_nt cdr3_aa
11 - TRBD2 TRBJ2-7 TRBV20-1 TGCAGTGCGGGGGGGTATGGCGAGCAGTACTTC CSAGGYGEQYF
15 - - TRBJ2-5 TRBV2 TGTGCCAGCACCAAGGGGTCCAGGGGTGGCGAGACCCAGTACTTC CASTKGSRGGETQYF
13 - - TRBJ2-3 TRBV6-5 TGTGCCAGCAAATGGCCCCCGACAGATACGCAGTATTTT CASKWPPTDTQYF
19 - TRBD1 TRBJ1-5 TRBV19 TGTGCCAGTAGTATACCCCCTCGGACAGGGGTGGAGAGGAATCAGCCCCAGCATTTT CASSIPPRTGVERNQPQHF
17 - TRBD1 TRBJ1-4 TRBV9 TGTGCCAGCAGCGTATCTGGGCGGACAGGCGGTAATGAAAAACTGTTTTTT CASSVSGRTGGNEKLFF
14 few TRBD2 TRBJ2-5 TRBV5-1 TGCGCCAGCAGCCCGGGGAGGGAGCAAGAGACCCAGTACTTC CASSPGREQETQYF
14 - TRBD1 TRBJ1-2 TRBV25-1 TGTGCCAGCAGTGGTCCGACAGGGTACGGTGGCTACACCTTC CASSGPTGYGGYTF
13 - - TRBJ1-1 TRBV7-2 TGTGCCAGCAGCTTCTTCGGGGAGGGAGAAGCTTTCTTT CASSFFGEGEAFF
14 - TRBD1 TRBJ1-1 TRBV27 TGTGCCAGCAGTCTTCAGGGGGCCAGGACTGAAGCTTTCTTT CASSLQGARTEAFF
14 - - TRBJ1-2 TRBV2 TGTGCCAGCAGACGGATCGGGGGTGACTATGGCTACACCTTC CASRRIGGDYGYTF
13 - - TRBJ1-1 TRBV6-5 TGTGCCAGCAGTTACTCGCGGAACACTGAAGCTTTCTTT CASSYSRNTEAFF
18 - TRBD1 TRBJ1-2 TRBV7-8 TGTGCCAGCAGCTTAGTGGGGACAGGGGGCGGTACCGACTATGGCTACACCTTC CASSLVGTGGGTDYGYTF
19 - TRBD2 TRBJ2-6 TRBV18 TGTGCCAGCTCACCCCGGGAGGGTACAGGGACGACTGGGGCCAACGTCCTGACTTTC CASSPREGTGTTGANVLTF
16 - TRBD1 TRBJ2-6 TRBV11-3 TGTGCCAGCAGCCCGGGACAGTCACCTGGGGCCAACGTCCTGACTTTC CASSPGQSPGANVLTF
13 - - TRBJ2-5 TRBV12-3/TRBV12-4 TGTGCCAGCAGGCCAGGGAGGAGGGAGACCCAGTACTTC CASRPGRRETQYF
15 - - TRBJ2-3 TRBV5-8 TGTGCCAGCAGCTTGGGCGGTGCTAGCACAGATACGCAGTATTTT CASSLGGASTDTQYF
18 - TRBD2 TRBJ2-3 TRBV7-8 TGTGCCAGCAGCTTAGTCGCCCCAGCGGGGCTAGGGACAGATACGCAGTATTTT CASSLVAPAGLGTDTQYF
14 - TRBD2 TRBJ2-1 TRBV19 TGTGCCAGTAAGCGGGACTTAGTGTACAATGAGCAGTTCTTC CASKRDLVYNEQFF
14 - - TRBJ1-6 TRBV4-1 TGCGCCAGCAGCCAAGAAAGTCGGGATTCACCCCTCCACTTT CASSQESRDSPLHF
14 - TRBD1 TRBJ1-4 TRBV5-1 TGCGCCAGCAGCCAGGACAGGCCAGGGGAAAAACTGTTTTTT CASSQDRPGEKLFF
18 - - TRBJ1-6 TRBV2 TGTGCCAGCCGCAGAACGACCACAGGGAGCTCCTATAATTCACCCCTCCACTTT CASRRTTTGSSYNSPLHF
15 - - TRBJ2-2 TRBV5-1 TGCGCCAGCAGCTTGGCTGGGGGAGGCACCGGGGAGCTGTTTTTT CASSLAGGGTGELFF
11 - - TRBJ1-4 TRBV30 TGTGCTCGCAGGGTGGGCGAAAAACTGTTTTTT CARRVGEKLFF
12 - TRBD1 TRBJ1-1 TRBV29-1 TGCAGCGTACAGGGGGCGAACACTGAAGCTTTCTTT CSVQGANTEAFF
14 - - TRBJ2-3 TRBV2 TGTGCCAGCCGATTCACAGGGAGTGGAGATACGCAGTATTTT CASRFTGSGDTQYF
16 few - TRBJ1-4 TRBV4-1 TGCGCCAGCAGCCAAGGGTTTGGCACAACTAATGAAAAACTGTTTTTT CASSQGFGTTNEKLFF
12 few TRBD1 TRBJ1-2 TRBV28 TGTGCCACCCTGGGACAGGACTATGGCTACACCTTC CATLGQDYGYTF
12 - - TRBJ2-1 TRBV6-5 TGTGCCAGCAGTTACGGCCGCAATGAGCAGTTCTTC CASSYGRNEQFF
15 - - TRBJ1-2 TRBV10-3 TGTGCCATCAGTGAGTCTGGTATAGCTAACTATGGCTACACCTTC CAISESGIANYGYTF
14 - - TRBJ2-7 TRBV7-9 TGTGCCAGCAGCCCCCCGGCACGGGTCTACGAGCAGTACTTC CASSPPARVYEQYF
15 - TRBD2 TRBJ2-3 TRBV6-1 TGTGCCAGCAGTGAAGGACTAGCGGGCACAGATACGCAGTATTTT CASSEGLAGTDTQYF
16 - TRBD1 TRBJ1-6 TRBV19 TGTGCCAGTAGTTCTCGGACAGGAGCGAATAATTCACCCCTCCACTTT CASSSRTGANNSPLHF
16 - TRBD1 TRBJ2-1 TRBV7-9 TGTGCCAGCAGTTCAAGGGGGCGGTCTCCCTACAATGAGCAGTTCTTC CASSSRGRSPYNEQFF
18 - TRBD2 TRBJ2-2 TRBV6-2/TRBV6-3 TGTGCCAGCAGTTACCGAGGTAGCGGGGGGTCGAACACCGGGGAGCTGTTTTTT CASSYRGSGGSNTGELFF
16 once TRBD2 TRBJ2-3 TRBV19 TGTGCCACCATTAGGACTAGCGGGGGGGCATCAGATACGCAGTATTTT CATIRTSGGASDTQYF
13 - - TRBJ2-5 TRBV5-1 TGCGCCAGCAGTTCTCGCCCGGTAGAGACCCAGTACTTC CASSSRPVETQYF
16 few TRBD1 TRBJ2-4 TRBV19 TGTGCCAGTAGTAGGGGACAGATAGGCGCCAAAAACATTCAGTACTTC CASSRGQIGAKNIQYF
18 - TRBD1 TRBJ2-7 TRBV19 TGTGCCAGTAGTTTGCGAATTTTGGGACAGCGAAGTGCCTACGAGCAGTACTTC CASSLRILGQRSAYEQYF
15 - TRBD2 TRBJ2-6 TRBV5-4 TGTGCCAGCAGGCGGGGGGGCTATGGGGCCAACGTCCTGACTTTC CASRRGGYGANVLTF
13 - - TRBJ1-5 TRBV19 TGTGCCAGTAGTGAGGGTATCAATCAGCCCCAGCATTTT CASSEGINQPQHF
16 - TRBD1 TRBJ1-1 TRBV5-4 TGTGCCAGCAGCGGAGACAGGGGGAATGTGAACACTGAAGCTTTCTTT CASSGDRGNVNTEAFF
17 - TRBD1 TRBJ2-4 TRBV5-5 TGTGCCAGCAGCTGGGGAAGGACAGGGATAGCCAAAAACATTCAGTACTTC CASSWGRTGIAKNIQYF
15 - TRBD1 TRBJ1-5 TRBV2 TGTGCCAGCAGCCCTGGACAGGGGGACAATCAGCCCCAGCATTTT CASSPGQGDNQPQHF
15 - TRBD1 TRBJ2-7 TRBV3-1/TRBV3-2 TGTGCCAGCAGCACAAGGGGACAGGGGGCATCCGAGCAGTACTTC CASSTRGQGASEQYF
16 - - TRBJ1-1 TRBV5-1 TGCGCCAGCAGCTTGGAGTCTGCAAGGGGGAACACTGAAGCTTTCTTT CASSLESARGNTEAFF
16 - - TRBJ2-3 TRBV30 TGTGCCTGGAGCACCGGGACTCTCATAGTCTCAGATACGCAGTATTTT CAWSTGTLIVSDTQYF
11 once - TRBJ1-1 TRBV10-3 TGTGCCATCGGGGCGGGAACTGAAGCTTTCTTT CAIGAGTEAFF
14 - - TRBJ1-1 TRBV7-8 TGTGCCAGCAGAAAGAGCGTCCTGAACACTGAAGCTTTCTTT CASRKSVLNTEAFF
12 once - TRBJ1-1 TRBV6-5 TGTGCCAGCAGCCACCTAAACACTGAAGCTTTCTTT CASSHLNTEAFF
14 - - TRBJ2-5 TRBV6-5 TGTGCCAGCAGTCCGACCAGTCTAGGAGAGACCCAGTACTTC CASSPTSLGETQYF
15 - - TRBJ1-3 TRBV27 TGTGCCAGCGGATCAGGTCCCCTCTCTGGAAACACCATATATTTT CASGSGPLSGNTIYF
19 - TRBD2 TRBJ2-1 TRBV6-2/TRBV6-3 TGTGCCAGCAGTTTAGGGAGACTAGCGGGGTTGAGCTCCTACAATGAGCAGTTCTTC CASSLGRLAGLSSYNEQFF
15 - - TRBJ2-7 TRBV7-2 TGTGCCAGCAGCCCTCAGGGGTCATTTCACTACGAGCAGTACTTC CASSPQGSFHYEQYF
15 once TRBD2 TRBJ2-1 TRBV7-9 TGTGCCAGCAGCCCCACTAGCGGGGGGCGGAATGAGCAGTTCTTC CASSPTSGGRNEQFF
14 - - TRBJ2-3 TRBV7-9 TGTGCCAGCAGCCCCCGGACAGTAACAGATACGCAGTATTTT CASSPRTVTDTQYF
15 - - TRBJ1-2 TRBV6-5 TGTGCCAGCAGTTTTATGGCAGGGAACCTCTATGGCTACACCTTC CASSFMAGNLYGYTF
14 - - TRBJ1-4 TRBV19 TGTGCCAGTGCCTTCGACCCCGGGAGTGAAAAACTGTTTTTT CASAFDPGSEKLFF